The T cell receptor (beta chain) under discussion was sequenced for a study of cytomegalovirus exposure and HLA in healthy donors. The wider study: About 85 million unique TCR sequences came from HLA-typed donors in an early release. Study results and caveats: Per a prior analysis, the majority of TCR beta V segments were productive roughly 90% or roughly 30% of the time.

In the case of this clone: The antigen remains unidentified. Other DNA sequences in this sample translate to the same CDR3.

V shed 0 bases and J 4 bases; nucleotides not matched to a gene: 2. Germline V gene data show CDR1 as LGHNA and CDR2 as YNFKEQ. This CDR3 spans 16 amino acids. 60 Vbeta and 13 Jbeta primers were used in PCR. Assay: immunoSEQ multiplex PCR; the TCRdb copy retains only in-frame clones and omits some. The data show some 99,000 clones, approximately 69% seen once. In nominal health when sampled, donors likely had unrecorded immune exposures nonetheless. The chain joins TRBV4-2 to TRBJ2-3; 12 positions agree with TRBD2. The sequenced material came from PBMCs. This receptor was taken from a female donor in good health and CMV-seronegative. This chain's CDR3 is CASSQETSGRPDTQYF. In DNA form, the CDR3 reads TGTGCCAGCAGCCAAGAGACTAGCGGGAGACCAGATACGCAGTATTTT.